The T cell receptor beta chain under discussion was sequenced for a study of OX40 agonist ivuxolimab in advanced cancers. Across the study: Recorded diagnoses for dose-escalation patients were hepatocellular carcinoma, melanoma, renal cell or head and neck cancer. The study's findings and limits: Researchers did not establish what antigens the expanded peripheral T cells target. There was clonal expansion of CD4+ and CD8+ blood T cells by week 6 at 0.1 to 3.0 mg/kg.

The germline V gene encodes CDR1 ENHRY and CDR2 SYGVKD. Trimming cost V 6 bases and J 3 bases, with 12 bases left between them. The CDR3 spans 13 residues. The count of this clone is one. Its antigen is not identified. TCRdb's table, derived via immunoSEQ multiplex PCR, lists solely in-frame clones and lacks some. The sample has fewer than 85,000 clones; approximately 93% are singletons. Sequenced material: CD4+ or CD8+ T cells sorted from blood, taken in a trial of the OX40 agonist ivuxolimab. The rearrangement uses TRBV10-3 and TRBJ2-7; D perhaps matches TRBD2 (6 bases). This clonotype originated in an adult with an advanced solid tumor such as melanoma, head and neck, liver or kidney cancer. CDR3 residues: CAIRATSLYEQYF. The CDR3 nucleotides read TGTGCCATCAGGGCTACTAGCCTCTACGAGCAGTACTTC.